A selection of T cell receptor beta chains follows, all from one sample in a study of regulatory T cells in long-lasting Graves disease. TCRdb re-analysed the multiplex PCR reads in MiXCR, keeping a single row per CDR3 protein. The sample lists about 620,000 distinct CDR3 sequences; 15% to 20% were seen once. The data were also submitted as part of a second study, on T cells in Graves' hyperthyroidism and ophthalmopathy.

Source: peripheral blood mononuclear cells (PBMCs), taken at new diagnosis, from a patient treated with antithyroid drugs. Receptors originate from a woman in her twenties or thirties with Graves disease. The CDR3 runs from the conserved cysteine through the conserved F or W. D genes are given only for firm matches. Where a row states a size, it is once, few, many or the class of an expanded clone; other rows omit it.

clone_size	v_call	d_call	j_call	cdr3_aa	cdr3_nt
many	TRBV30	-	TRBJ1-1	CAWTSRFLNTEAFF	TGTGCCTGGACTTCGCGCTTCCTGAACACTGAAGCTTTCTTT
once	TRBV5-5	-	TRBJ1-5	CASSSRPSGNQPQHF	TGTGCCAGCAGCTCGAGACCCTCCGGCAATCAGCCCCAGCATTTT
few	TRBV14	-	TRBJ2-7	CASSQDWDGYEQYF	TGTGCCAGCAGCCAAGATTGGGACGGCTACGAGCAGTACTTC
few	TRBV7-8	-	TRBJ2-4	CASSPARGNQYIQYF	TGTGCCAGCAGCCCCGCTAGGGGGAACCAGTACATTCAGTACTTC
-	TRBV6-9	-	TRBJ2-2	CASSYSNGGTGELFF	TGTGCCAGCAGTTACTCGAATGGCGGCACCGGGGAGCTGTTTTTT
many	TRBV7-2	-	TRBJ1-3	CASSSGQGRNTIYF	TGTGCCAGCAGCAGCGGGCAGGGTAGGAACACCATATATTTT
-	TRBV24-1	-	TRBJ2-2	CATSWTNTGELFF	TGTGCCACCTCCTGGACGAACACCGGGGAGCTGTTTTTT
few	TRBV27	TRBD2	TRBJ2-3	CASRGTSGIDTQYF	TGTGCCAGCAGGGGGACTAGCGGGATAGATACGCAGTATTTT
-	TRBV2	-	TRBJ2-7	CASMGGAGELYF	TGTGCCAGCATGGGGGGAGCAGGGGAGCTGTACTTC
many	TRBV3-1	-	TRBJ2-3	CASSRLGGTDTQYF	TGTGCCAGCAGCCGATTAGGAGGCACAGATACGCAGTATTTT
few	TRBV28	-	TRBJ2-6	CASGAGGGAGANVLTF	TGTGCCAGCGGAGCAGGGGGGGGAGCTGGGGCCAACGTCCTGACTTTC
-	TRBV2	-	TRBJ1-4	CASTFRAFGEKLFF	TGTGCCAGCACTTTCCGGGCCTTTGGTGAAAAACTGTTTTTT
many	TRBV6-1	-	TRBJ2-7	CASSEPGKWYEQYF	TGTGCCAGCAGTGAACCGGGGAAGTGGTACGAGCAGTACTTC
many	TRBV2	TRBD2	TRBJ2-7	CASRLAGIPTYEQYF	TGTGCCAGCAGACTAGCGGGAATACCCACCTACGAGCAGTACTTC
many	TRBV9	-	TRBJ2-2	CASSVEGINTGELFF	TGTGCCAGCAGCGTAGAAGGGATTAACACCGGGGAGCTGTTTTTT
many	TRBV12-3/TRBV12-4	-	TRBJ1-3	CASSLNTIYF	TGTGCCAGCAGTTTAAACACCATATATTTT
few	TRBV7-9	TRBD1	TRBJ2-5	CASSLGTGVRETQYF	TGTGCCAGCAGCTTAGGGACAGGGGTTCGAGAGACCCAGTACTTC
few	TRBV30	TRBD1	TRBJ2-7	CAWSIGTGAPRAVF	TGTGCCTGGAGCATCGGGACAGGGGCGCCACGCGCGGTCTTC
many	TRBV28	TRBD1	TRBJ1-4	CASSLQGATNEKLFF	TGTGCCAGCAGTTTACAGGGGGCTACTAATGAAAAACTGTTTTTT
many	TRBV2	-	TRBJ1-5	CASSDGWMVGNQPQHF	TGTGCCAGCAGCGATGGATGGATGGTTGGCAATCAGCCCCAGCATTTT
many	TRBV6-1	TRBD2	TRBJ2-3	CASSELDGRSTDTQYF	TGTGCCAGCAGTGAATTGGACGGGAGGAGCACAGATACGCAGTATTTT
few	TRBV7-9	-	TRBJ2-3	CASSLGSVAYHLDTQYF	TGTGCCAGCAGCTTAGGGAGCGTGGCCTACCACCTAGATACGCAGTATTTT
many	TRBV20-1	TRBD2	TRBJ2-1	CSAVAGGSYNEQFF	TGCAGTGCTGTAGCGGGAGGGTCCTACAATGAGCAGTTCTTC
many	TRBV28	-	TRBJ1-1	CASPPAGHFMNTEAFF	TGTGCCAGCCCTCCAGCGGGACACTTCATGAACACTGAAGCTTTCTTT
many	TRBV11-2	TRBD2	TRBJ2-5	CASSPARTSGEETQYF	TGTGCCAGCAGCCCCGCTCGGACTAGCGGCGAAGAGACCCAGTACTTC
many	TRBV3-1	-	TRBJ1-5	CASSQGAGMGQPQHF	TGTGCCAGCAGCCAAGGTGCCGGGATGGGTCAGCCCCAGCATTTT
many	TRBV5-1	-	TRBJ2-1	CASSVTVADEQFF	TGCGCCAGCAGCGTGACAGTCGCCGATGAGCAGTTCTTC
-	TRBV6-5	-	TRBJ2-2	CASSYSSRGGLTGELFF	TGTGCCAGCAGTTACTCGTCTAGGGGGGGTCTCACCGGGGAGCTGTTTTTT
few	TRBV6-2/TRBV6-3	-	TRBJ2-7	CASSLFSENEQYF	TGTGCCAGCAGTTTGTTTTCGGAAAACGAGCAGTACTTC
few	TRBV28	TRBD1	TRBJ2-4	CASSSWDRGNIQYF	TGTGCCAGCAGTTCCTGGGACAGAGGGAACATTCAGTACTTC
-	TRBV18	-	TRBJ1-2	CASSPAQTDYGYTF	TGTGCCAGCTCACCGGCGCAGACCGACTATGGCTACACCTTC
many	TRBV2	TRBD1	TRBJ1-1	CASRKGQEDTEAFF	TGTGCCAGCAGAAAGGGACAGGAGGACACTGAAGCTTTCTTT
many	TRBV2	-	TRBJ1-5	CASSKFVQPQHF	TGTGCCAGCAGTAAGTTCGTACAGCCCCAGCATTTT
-	TRBV2	TRBD2	TRBJ2-5	CASSTSGETQYF	TGTGCCAGCAGTACTAGCGGAGAGACCCAGTACTTC
-	TRBV6-1	-	TRBJ2-1	CASSAVSNEQFF	TGTGCCAGCAGTGCAGTTAGTAATGAGCAGTTCTTC
many	TRBV5-1	TRBD1	TRBJ2-7	CASSLSGQRYEQYF	TGCGCCAGCAGCTTGTCGGGACAGCGTTACGAGCAGTACTTC
many	TRBV5-1	TRBD1	TRBJ2-1	CASSLGLAGTGQYNEQFF	TGCGCCAGCAGCTTGGGACTAGCCGGGACAGGGCAATACAATGAGCAGTTCTTC
many	TRBV12-3/TRBV12-4	-	TRBJ1-5	CASRGQSRDQPQHF	TGTGCCAGCCGCGGACAGTCGCGGGATCAGCCCCAGCATTTT
-	TRBV7-9	-	TRBJ1-3	CTSSLTGNLGNTIYF	TGTACCAGCAGCCTTACAGGGAACCTTGGAAACACCATATATTTT
-	TRBV7-9	-	TRBJ1-5	CASSLGGGEQPQHF	TGTGCCAGCAGCTTGGGGGGTGGGGAACAGCCCCAGCATTTT
many	TRBV6-1	TRBD2	TRBJ2-5	CASNAGGPGQTQYF	TGTGCCAGCAATGCGGGAGGGCCGGGGCAGACCCAGTACTTC
-	TRBV3-1	-	TRBJ1-5	CASSQGTAISQPQHF	TGTGCCAGCAGCCAAGGGACAGCTATCAGTCAGCCCCAGCATTTT
-	TRBV18	-	TRBJ1-4	CASSPLPTGEKLFF	TGTGCCAGCTCACCACTCCCGACGGGTGAAAAACTGTTTTTT
-	TRBV19	TRBD1	TRBJ2-1	CASSIRDRDNNEQFF	TGTGCCAGTAGTATCCGGGACAGGGACAACAATGAGCAGTTCTTC
many	TRBV10-3	-	TRBJ1-6	CAISESQGSNSPLHF	TGTGCCATCAGTGAGTCGCAGGGGAGCAATTCACCCCTCCACTTT
-	TRBV19	-	TRBJ1-3	CASSLGDNRNTIYF	TGTGCCAGTAGCCTTGGGGACAACCGGAACACCATATATTTT
many	TRBV2	-	TRBJ2-7	CASRAEAGSSYEQYF	TGTGCCAGCAGGGCAGAGGCAGGCAGCTCCTACGAGCAGTACTTC
many	TRBV18	-	TRBJ1-5	CASSPPEERGNQPQHF	TGTGCCAGCTCACCACCGGAGGAGAGGGGCAATCAGCCCCAGCATTTT
-	TRBV5-5	-	TRBJ2-7	CASSLYAGYEQYF	TGTGCCAGCAGCTTATACGCCGGCTACGAGCAGTACTTC
many	TRBV7-6	TRBD2	TRBJ2-1	CASSPGLAEYYNEQFF	TGTGCCAGCAGCCCGGGACTAGCGGAATACTACAATGAGCAGTTCTTC
-	TRBV11-3	TRBD2	TRBJ2-3	CAWSRLTSGSSTDTQYF	TGTGCCTGGAGTAGACTGACTAGCGGATCTAGCACAGATACGCAGTATTTT
-	TRBV5-1	-	TRBJ1-4	CASSSGTVDEKLFF	TGCGCCAGCAGCTCCGGGACGGTGGATGAAAAACTGTTTTTT
few	TRBV15	-	TRBJ2-7	CATSNWVVGDEQYF	TGTGCCACCAGCAACTGGGTAGTGGGGGACGAGCAGTACTTC
-	TRBV19	-	TRBJ2-1	CASTKDFYNEQFF	TGTGCCAGTACCAAGGATTTCTACAATGAGCAGTTCTTC